The text below deals with one TCR beta chain. The entry originates in a study of CD8+CD57+ T cells in acquired aplastic anemia. The use of genomic DNA as template underpinned the TCR beta VDJ and CDR3 profiling. MiXCR was run by TCRdb on the reads, yielding one entry per CDR3 protein. The repertoire has about 130,000 distinct CDR3 sequences, around 50% of them found once; the top ten carry roughly 2.6%. CDR1 LNHNV and CDR2 YYDKDF come from the germline V gene (reference sequence). The CDR3 has 12 amino acids. The V and J ends lost 1 base and 6 bases respectively, with 4 bases between them. The material sequenced was sorted CD4+, CD8+, or CD8+CD57+ T cells (not recorded which) from PBMCs. The clonotype was recovered from a human donor in good health, serving as a control. The J gene is TRBJ1-5, the V gene TRBV15; D remains ambiguous. The CDR3 sequence: CATSRVAQPQHF. CDR3 coding DNA: TGTGCCACCAGCAGAGTTGCTCAGCCCCAGCATTTT.